This T cell receptor beta chain was observed in a study of shared T cell receptors in the human thymus (dated by TCRdb to the early 2020s). Some background on the complete study: The study examined how self-reactive, shared T-cell receptor alpha chains are generated in the human thymus.

Library prep was done by the immunoSEQ multiplex PCR assay. Imported from immuneACCESS, the table was reduced by TCRdb to in-frame sequences with V and J called. These copies leave out some clones; in studies compared against another copy, an unresolved V gene accounts for under half, and the cause of the remainder is not known. The sample table holds 600,000 or so clones, of which 80% to 90% were seen once. Clones ranked in the top ten supply 0.0094% of the sample. V gives up 4 bases and J gives up 8 bases, and the segment between their germline ends measures 14 bases. CDR1 and CDR2 are drawn from the germline V gene: MGHDK, SYGVNS. From the cysteine through the phenylalanine, the CDR3 covers 13 amino acids. Of all the DNA, just the CDR3 is kept, 39 bases in frame from base 1. A word on this clone: No antigen is known for it. There are no base qualities to consult, and no much larger clone falls within one base.

These same records also appear under a second study, on human thymus T cells. The second study, in turn, reports: Donors were immunologically healthy infants undergoing open corrective cardiac surgery for congenital heart defects in Finland. Thymus tissue was collected as surgical resects that were removed during corrective cardiac surgery. Biased V and J gene segment usage appeared to be present in both thymic and peripheral blood repertoires. According to the related research, thymic TCR repertoires were highly overlapping among unrelated individuals. The study described the TCR alpha and beta repertoires in roughly 8 infant thymus samples and a handful of matching peripheral blood samples. The cohort included six male and a couple of female infants, with donor ages spanning 7 to 244 days. Thymocytes were mechanically released from the tissue and were stored as pellets of roughly 9.5-34 million cells at -70 degrees C. Genomic DNA was extracted from frozen cell pellets with a QIAsymphony instrument. The immunoSEQ multiplex PCR assay was used to amplify the TCRB and TCRAD loci from a standardized amount of quality-controlled genomic DNA. The amplicons spanned the V(D)J region and were long enough to cover the CDR3 and allow V and J genes to be identified. Through the commercial immunoSEQ service, the amplicons were sequenced on an Illumina platform. Corrections for primer bias and sequencing errors followed previously described methods, while TCRAD and TCRB definitions were based on the IMGT database. immunoSEQ Analyzer 3.0 and VDJTools were used for repertoire analysis, which covered basic statistics, V/J segment usage, diversity estimates, rarefaction and pairwise overlap. Chao1, ChaoE, Efron-Thisted, Shannon and inverse Simpson indices were used to estimate diversity, which was also estimated on datasets down-sampled to the smallest sample. Repertoire overlap was determined by strict matching of CDR3 nucleotide sequence, V gene and J gene, and Jaccard-based multidimensional scaling clustering was applied. On average, thymus samples yielded roughly 800,000 unique TCRB clonotypes, whereas blood samples yielded 75,000 to 95,000.

The rearranged segments are TRBV25-1 and TRBJ1-2, with the D gene uncertain. This clonotype was sampled from a boy younger than two with a congenital heart defect. Donor details come from another sample of the same person, matched by shared clones. Specimen: thymocytes. The CDR3 protein is CASSVSTTGGYTF. DNA sequence: TGTGCCAGCAGTGTCTCGACAACTGGGGGCTACACCTTC.